This T cell receptor beta chain was recovered during a study of PD-L1 blockade in urothelial cancer. The method was immunoSEQ multiplex PCR; TCRdb's version includes in-frame clones alone and lacks a portion of them. The sample has 45,000 to 60,000 clones, about 85% seen once. With V trimmed by 4 bases and J by 6 bases, 10 bases remained unmatched. Germline lookup yields CDR1 SGHNT and CDR2 YYREEE (reference sequence). This CDR3 has 16 amino acids. Sequenced material: PBMCs, taken around atezolizumab (anti-PD-L1) treatment. The receptor's source is a man aged 60-69 years with urothelial cancer. V is TRBV5-4 and J is TRBJ2-2; 9 bases line up with TRBD2. The CDR3 is CASSRPRGGVPGELFF. CDR3 nucleotides: TGTGCCAGCAGCCGCCCGCGGGGGGGCGTCCCCGGGGAGCTGTTTTTT.